Sequencing of this TCR beta chain was carried out in a study of PD-L1 blockade in urothelial cancer. About the study: The year 2014 saw patients start atezolizumab, 1,200 mg intravenously every 3 weeks.

Germline lookup yields CDR1 MNHNS and CDR2 SASEGT. The CDR3 contains 14 residues. Unmatched junction bases numbered 5, after V lost 4 bases and J lost 5 bases. The time point was: peripheral blood 6 weeks after treatment start. Sequenced by immunoSEQ multiplex PCR; TCRdb stores in-frame clones only, minus some. The top ten clones hold less than 5% of a sample with over 100,000 clones, around 93% of them seen once. This chain joins TRBV6-1 and TRBJ1-2; 9 nucleotides line up with TRBD1. Sample: PBMCs, taken around atezolizumab (anti-PD-L1) treatment. The sequence was collected from a man aged 55 to 70 with urothelial cancer. Here the CDR3 DNA reads TGTGCCAGCAGTGGAGGACAGGGGAAGTATGGCTACACCTTC. This sequence encodes CASSGGQGKYGYTF.